The T cell receptor beta chain described here comes from a study of long-term antiretroviral therapy in people with HIV. This clone was seen just once. The libraries were made with immunoSEQ v3.0 at survey level. TCRdb's copy holds only in-frame clones and misses some; the assay was immunoSEQ multiplex PCR. Among fewer than 30,000 clones listed, 81% were seen once. This CDR3 region has 15 residues. Germline V lookup: CDR1 SGHDT, CDR2 YYEEEE. V shed 5 bases, J shed 5 bases, and the junction held 7 bases outside the gene matches. Sequences were derived from unsorted PBMCs, sampled 4.4 years after starting antiretroviral therapy. The V call is TRBV5-6, the J call TRBJ2-2, with 9 bases identical to TRBD2. This TCR was sampled from a man in his thirties or forties with HIV. CDR3 coding DNA: TGTGCCAGCAGTCGCGGGGGGGCGAGAACCGGGGAGCTGTTTTTT. Residues: CASSRGGARTGELFF.